The rows below give T cell receptor beta chains drawn from one sample of a study of blood T cell repertoires in COVID-19. Sequencing was performed with immunoSEQ multiplex PCR; in TCRdb, only in-frame clones are kept and a portion is missing. The table has around 140,000 clones, roughly 79% seen once. Material for sequencing was peripheral blood. The receptors were sampled from a woman aged 55-70 years with acute or convalescent COVID-19. The CDR3 runs from the conserved cysteine through the conserved F or W. Fields, in order: J gene, clone size, V gene, D gene, CDR3 length, CDR3 protein, CDR3 DNA. D genes are given only for firm matches. Size is stated for part of the rows, as once, few or many counts, or as a class when the clone is expanded.

J: TRBJ2-7
size: .
V: TRBV7-9
D: .
length: 13
CDR3: CASSLGTLNEQYF
DNA: TGTGCCAGCAGCTTGGGGACTCTCAACGAGCAGTACTTC

J: TRBJ2-7
size: .
V: TRBV6-5
D: TRBD1
length: 15
CDR3: CASSYSGGIRNEQYF
DNA: TGTGCCAGCAGTTACTCAGGGGGCATAAGGAACGAGCAGTACTTC

J: TRBJ2-2
size: few
V: TRBV10-1
D: .
length: 14
CDR3: CASSESGNTGELFF
DNA: TGCGCCAGCAGTGAAAGCGGGAACACCGGGGAGCTGTTTTTT

J: TRBJ1-5
size: once
V: TRBV7-9
D: TRBD1
length: 15
CDR3: CASSLDRGINQPQHF
DNA: TGTGCCAGCAGCCTGGACAGGGGGATCAATCAGCCCCAGCATTTT

J: TRBJ2-7
size: .
V: TRBV7-9
D: TRBD2
length: 15
CDR3: CASSLEPAGTREQYF
DNA: TGTGCCAGCAGCTTAGAGCCAGCGGGGACTCGGGAGCAGTACTTC

J: TRBJ1-6
size: .
V: TRBV14
D: .
length: 18
CDR3: CASSLSQGVFFFSSPLHF
DNA: TGTGCCAGCAGCCTATCACAGGGAGTCTTTTTCTTTTCTTCACCCCTCCACTTT

J: TRBJ2-7
size: .
V: TRBV27
D: TRBD2
length: 14
CDR3: CASSPLGGVDEQYF
DNA: TGTGCCAGCAGCCCCCTGGGGGGGGTCGACGAGCAGTACTTC

J: TRBJ2-7
size: once
V: TRBV27
D: TRBD1
length: 15
CDR3: CASSASGTGVYEQYF
DNA: TGTGCCAGCAGTGCATCCGGGACAGGGGTCTACGAGCAGTACTTC

J: TRBJ1-1
size: .
V: TRBV27
D: .
length: 14
CDR3: CASSLRSDGTEAFF
DNA: TGTGCCAGCAGTTTGCGGAGTGATGGGACTGAAGCTTTCTTT

J: TRBJ2-3
size: .
V: TRBV20-1
D: TRBD2
length: 14
CDR3: CSASGGVGADTQYF
DNA: TGCAGTGCTAGTGGGGGGGTAGGAGCAGATACGCAGTATTTT

J: TRBJ2-1
size: few
V: TRBV7-6
D: TRBD2
length: 17
CDR3: CASSLGWLPGGTNEQFF
DNA: TGTGCCAGCAGCTTAGGGTGGTTACCGGGGGGGACAAATGAGCAGTTCTTC

J: TRBJ2-4
size: .
V: TRBV9
D: .
length: 18
CDR3: CASSVVVAPALAKNIQYF
DNA: TGTGCCAGCAGCGTAGTAGTTGCGCCCGCCCTAGCCAAAAACATTCAGTACTTC

J: TRBJ2-7
size: .
V: TRBV18
D: TRBD1
length: 19
CDR3: CASSPRVRGQSASFYEQYF
DNA: TGTGCCAGCTCACCACGTGTCAGGGGGCAATCGGCCTCTTTCTACGAGCAGTACTTC

J: TRBJ2-2
size: .
V: TRBV4-2
D: .
length: 13
CDR3: CASSQDDPGQLFF
DNA: TGTGCCAGCAGCCAAGACGATCCGGGACAACTGTTTTTT

J: TRBJ2-2
size: .
V: TRBV7-3
D: .
length: 14
CDR3: CASSLAEPPGELFF
DNA: TGTGCCAGCAGCTTAGCGGAGCCCCCCGGGGAGCTGTTTTTT

J: TRBJ1-1
size: .
V: TRBV11-2
D: .
length: 15
CDR3: CASSLGGSQRGEAFF
DNA: TGTGCCAGCAGCTTAGGAGGCAGCCAGCGTGGCGAAGCTTTCTTT

J: TRBJ1-5
size: .
V: TRBV5-6
D: .
length: 17
CDR3: CASSSFPGVGSNQPQHF
DNA: TGTGCCAGCAGCTCTTTCCCGGGAGTGGGTAGCAATCAGCCCCAGCATTTT

J: TRBJ2-2
size: .
V: TRBV6-5
D: .
length: 12
CDR3: CASSLGPGELFF
DNA: TGTGCCAGCAGTCTCGGTCCCGGGGAGCTGTTTTTT

J: TRBJ1-4
size: .
V: TRBV27
D: TRBD1
length: 15
CDR3: CASSPRQGSREKLFF
DNA: TGTGCCAGCAGTCCCCGACAGGGGAGTCGGGAAAAACTGTTTTTT

J: TRBJ1-2
size: few
V: TRBV28
D: TRBD1
length: 14
CDR3: CASSRQGANYGYTF
DNA: TGTGCCAGCAGTAGACAGGGAGCTAACTATGGCTACACCTTC

J: TRBJ1-1
size: .
V: TRBV29-1
D: .
length: 10
CDR3: CSVGLMEAFF
DNA: TGCAGCGTTGGACTGATGGAAGCTTTCTTT

J: TRBJ1-1
size: .
V: TRBV7-3
D: .
length: 16
CDR3: CASSFEQVGMNTEAFF
DNA: TGTGCCAGCAGCTTCGAACAGGTAGGCATGAACACTGAAGCTTTCTTT

J: TRBJ1-3
size: .
V: TRBV2
D: .
length: 16
CDR3: CASSEEGWTSGNTIYF
DNA: TGTGCCAGCAGTGAGGAGGGATGGACCTCTGGAAACACCATATATTTT

J: TRBJ2-1
size: .
V: TRBV2
D: TRBD2
length: 15
CDR3: CANVPPGLAFNEQFF
DNA: TGTGCCAACGTTCCTCCGGGACTAGCGTTCAATGAGCAGTTCTTC

J: TRBJ1-1
size: .
V: TRBV30
D: TRBD1
length: 15
CDR3: CAWTGTGFMNTEAFF
DNA: TGTGCCTGGACCGGGACAGGGTTCATGAACACTGAAGCTTTCTTT

J: TRBJ2-1
size: .
V: TRBV7-6
D: TRBD2
length: 20
CDR3: CASSPLPPGASGSGSGEQFF
DNA: TGTGCCAGCAGCCCACTCCCGCCGGGAGCTAGCGGGAGTGGTTCAGGGGAGCAGTTCTTC

J: TRBJ2-7
size: .
V: TRBV19
D: TRBD1
length: 15
CDR3: CASTEGQGSSYEQYF
DNA: TGTGCCAGTACCGAAGGACAGGGAAGCTCCTACGAGCAGTACTTC

J: TRBJ2-2
size: once
V: TRBV5-6
D: .
length: 16
CDR3: CASSRRFGRGTGELFF
DNA: TGTGCCAGCAGCAGACGATTTGGGAGAGGGACCGGGGAGCTGTTTTTT

J: TRBJ1-2
size: .
V: TRBV5-6
D: .
length: 12
CDR3: CASSFDRQGYTF
DNA: TGTGCCAGCAGCTTCGATAGACAGGGCTACACCTTC

J: TRBJ2-1
size: .
V: TRBV11-2
D: .
length: 14
CDR3: CASDEGVSYNEQFF
DNA: TGTGCCAGCGACGAGGGGGTCTCCTACAATGAGCAGTTCTTC

J: TRBJ2-3
size: .
V: TRBV5-1
D: .
length: 15
CDR3: CASSLLGLGTDTQYF
DNA: TGCGCCAGCAGCTTGTTAGGACTGGGCACAGATACGCAGTATTTT

J: TRBJ2-7
size: .
V: TRBV7-8
D: TRBD2
length: 14
CDR3: CASSILAYSYEQYF
DNA: TGTGCCAGCAGCATACTAGCGTACTCCTACGAGCAGTACTTC

J: TRBJ1-5
size: .
V: TRBV6-1
D: .
length: 14
CDR3: CASSEWQGSKPQHF
DNA: TGTGCCAGCAGTGAATGGCAGGGGTCGAAGCCCCAGCATTTT

J: TRBJ2-7
size: .
V: TRBV5-4
D: TRBD2
length: 14
CDR3: CASSFLAGTREQYF
DNA: TGTGCCAGCAGCTTTCTAGCGGGAACCCGGGAGCAGTACTTC

J: TRBJ2-5
size: few
V: TRBV11-1
D: TRBD2
length: 15
CDR3: CASSRTSGREETQYF
DNA: TGTGCCAGCAGCCGGACTAGCGGGAGGGAAGAGACCCAGTACTTC